A selection of T cell receptor beta chains follows, all from one sample in a study of post-analysis software for immune sequencing data. From the PCR reads, TCRdb called clonotypes with MiXCR, one entry per CDR3 protein. Of more than 500,000 distinct CDR3 sequences in the sample, roughly 34% were seen once. Material: blood. The receptor source for this set is a girl aged 2 to 17 with multiple sclerosis. Each CDR3 is given with its conserved first and last residue. Fields, in order: CDR3 length, V gene, clone size, D gene, CDR3 protein. D genes are given only for firm matches. Clone sizes are given selectively: once, few, many, or a class where the clone is expanded.

14	TRBV7-3	many	-	CASSSDGAKNIQYF
15	TRBV12-3/TRBV12-4	few	-	CASSLGSGEGDTQYF
17	TRBV21-1	-	-	CASSKGGHRGPGGEAFF
13	TRBV6-2/TRBV6-3	few	-	CASSTQVNYGYTF
17	TRBV15	-	-	CATSSSGEHGGNEKLFF
15	TRBV20-1	-	-	CSATTTGRSAEKLFF
14	TRBV7-2	few	-	CASSLAVGLYEQYF
16	TRBV5-1	few	TRBD1	CASSLGGQGHYNEQFF
16	TRBV10-2	many	-	CASSESTATGANVLTF
13	TRBV11-2	few	-	CASRLSRTDTQYF
17	TRBV5-1	-	-	CASSSPEAGKYQETQYF
12	TRBV27	few	TRBD1	CASRPNRGRQFF
13	TRBV29-1	many	-	CSVGGQSQETQYF
15	TRBV7-9	-	-	CASSLTGFSTDTQYF
16	TRBV4-1	few	-	CASSQDWLGADEKLFF
12	TRBV2	few	-	CASSGEGSEQFF
15	TRBV7-9	few	TRBD2	CASSEGLAGWDEQFF
15	TRBV10-3	-	TRBD2	CAISEGTSGYNEQFF
15	TRBV28	-	TRBD1	CASRPGDRTYNEQFF
15	TRBV5-1	-	TRBD2	CASSLGGTTQETQYF